Listed below are T cell receptor beta chains from one sample, sequenced in a study of blood T cell repertoires in COVID-19. The data were produced by immunoSEQ multiplex PCR, yet TCRdb's version contains in-frame clones alone and is incomplete. The sample yields roughly 140,000 clones, around nine tenths seen once. The sequenced material came from peripheral blood. Receptor source: a woman aged 70-85 years with acute or convalescent COVID-19. Each CDR3 is given with its conserved first and last residue. D genes are given only for firm matches. Some rows mark clone size as missing; the rest say once, few, many or name a class of expanded clone.

J gene,V gene,clone size,D gene,CDR3 DNA,CDR3 protein
TRBJ1-5,TRBV7-6,-,-,TGTGCCAGCAGCGCCATGGGGGGGATTAGCAATCAGCCCCAGCATTTT,CASSAMGGISNQPQHF
TRBJ2-3,TRBV10-1,-,TRBD2,TGCGCCAGTTCGGGAGGTTCGGGTACAGATACGCAGTATTTT,CASSGGSGTDTQYF
TRBJ1-1,TRBV7-6,-,-,TGTGCCAGCAGCTGGTTTCTTAGTTGGGGGGTAAGTACTGAAGCTTTCTTT,CASSWFLSWGVSTEAFF
TRBJ2-1,TRBV7-9,-,TRBD1,TGTGCCAGCAGCTCGGCATCCGGGACAGGCTTTTACAATGAGCAGTTCTTC,CASSSASGTGFYNEQFF
TRBJ1-1,TRBV5-1,-,TRBD1,TGCGCCAGCAGCTGGGGGACAGGGCCGGGCACTGAAGCTTTCTTT,CASSWGTGPGTEAFF
TRBJ2-1,TRBV7-7,-,TRBD2,TGTGCTAGCAGCTTAGCAACTAGCGGGGGGGCCGGTGAGCAGTTCTTC,CASSLATSGGAGEQFF
TRBJ1-1,TRBV6-5,-,-,TGTGCCAGCAGCTGGAGATCAGGGACTGAAGCTTTCTTT,CASSWRSGTEAFF
TRBJ1-4,TRBV19,-,-,TGTGCCAGTGCAGGCCCAACTAATGAAAAACTGTTTTTT,CASAGPTNEKLFF
TRBJ1-2,TRBV27,once,TRBD1,TGTGCCAGCAGTCTCGGACAGGGTGGAGAGGTCTTC,CASSLGQGGEVF
TRBJ2-3,TRBV25-1,-,TRBD1,TGTGCCAGCAGTGCCGCTTCCGGGACAGGTTCTAGCACAGATACGCAGTATTTT,CASSAASGTGSSTDTQYF
TRBJ1-1,TRBV19,-,-,TGTGCCAGTACAGAGGCAGGGTGGGGTTTGAGCACTGAAGCTTTCTTT,CASTEAGWGLSTEAFF
TRBJ2-1,TRBV6-6,-,-,TGTGCCAGCAGTTTGCCGGGACTCTACGGGAATGAGCAGTTCTTC,CASSLPGLYGNEQFF
TRBJ2-1,TRBV7-9,-,-,TGTGCCAGCCGCCCCCGTACTACTAGGTCGGATGAGCAGTTCTTC,CASRPRTTRSDEQFF
TRBJ1-1,TRBV5-6,-,TRBD1,TGTGCCAGCAGCAATACTAGGGGGCGTACTGAAGCTTTCTTT,CASSNTRGRTEAFF
TRBJ1-2,TRBV29-1,once,TRBD1,TGCAGCGTGACAGGGGGTAACTATGGCTACACCTTC,CSVTGGNYGYTF
TRBJ2-3,TRBV24-1,-,-,TGTGCCACCAGTTGGGCAGGTTCTAGCACAGATACGCAGTATTTT,CATSWAGSSTDTQYF
TRBJ2-2,TRBV2,-,-,TGTGCCAGCAACGTAGACAGGAACACCGGGGAGCTGTTTTTT,CASNVDRNTGELFF
TRBJ1-6,TRBV2,-,-,TGTGCCAGCCGAGGGGGCTCCTATAATTCACCCCTCCACTTT,CASRGGSYNSPLHF
TRBJ2-2,TRBV7-7,-,-,TGTGCTAGCAGCTTAGTTTTAGCTGCGAACACCGGGGAGCTGTTTTTT,CASSLVLAANTGELFF
TRBJ2-6,TRBV7-2,-,TRBD1,TGTGCCAGCAGCCCTTGGACAGGGAGTACCTCTGGGGCCAACGTCCTGACTTTC,CASSPWTGSTSGANVLTF
TRBJ1-2,TRBV4-2,-,TRBD1,TGTGCCAGCAGCCAAGAAGGGGTGGGCAGGGGGTATGGCGGCTACACCTTC,CASSQEGVGRGYGGYTF
TRBJ2-5,TRBV7-2,-,TRBD2,TGTGCCAGCAGCTCTCTTAGCGGGGGGGACCAAGAGACCCAGTACTTC,CASSSLSGGDQETQYF
TRBJ2-2,TRBV24-1,once,-,TGTGCCACCAGTGATTCCACATGGGGGGAGCTGTTTTTT,CATSDSTWGELFF
TRBJ2-3,TRBV7-3,-,TRBD2,TGTGCCAGCAGCTTATTACCTAGCGGGGGGCGCACAGATACGCAGTATTTT,CASSLLPSGGRTDTQYF
TRBJ2-7,TRBV2,-,-,TGTGCCAGCAGTGAAAGGCGGGGAAGCGGGCCTGATCGCGAGCAGTACTTC,CASSERRGSGPDREQYF
TRBJ2-1,TRBV3-1/TRBV3-2,-,-,TGTGCCAGCAGCCAAGAGAGGTATTTCAGCTCCTACAATGAGCAGTTCTTC,CASSQERYFSSYNEQFF
TRBJ1-2,TRBV6-1,once,-,TGTGCCAGCAGTGATTTGGGGGCCAGGGGTAACTATGGCTACACCTTC,CASSDLGARGNYGYTF
TRBJ2-3,TRBV30,few,-,TGTGCCTGGAGCGTCGGACTGATCACAGATACGCAGTATTTT,CAWSVGLITDTQYF
TRBJ1-6,TRBV3-1/TRBV3-2,-,-,TGTGCCAGCAGCCAACGGGAGAGCTCCTATAATTCACCCCTCCACTTT,CASSQRESSYNSPLHF
TRBJ2-2,TRBV18,-,-,TGTGCCAGCTCACCTCGGAACACCGGGGAGCTGTTTTTT,CASSPRNTGELFF
TRBJ2-7,TRBV5-6,-,TRBD1,TGTGCCAGCAGATTCAAGGGACAGGGGGTGCAGTACTTC,CASRFKGQGVQYF
TRBJ1-2,TRBV28,-,TRBD1,TGTGCCAGCAGCTCAACAGGGGTGGGTAACTATGGCTACACCTTC,CASSSTGVGNYGYTF
TRBJ2-1,TRBV6-2/TRBV6-3,-,-,TGTGCCAGCAGTACCGGGGACTCCAGCTCCTACAATGAGCAGTTCTTC,CASSTGDSSSYNEQFF
TRBJ2-2,TRBV5-1,once,TRBD1,TGCGCCAGCCGGACAGGGACGAACACCGGGGAGCTGTTTTTT,CASRTGTNTGELFF
TRBJ1-5,TRBV9,-,-,TGTGCCAGCAGCGTAGGACCCGTAGGGGATCAGCCCCAGCATTTT,CASSVGPVGDQPQHF
TRBJ2-7,TRBV5-6,once,-,TGTGCCAGCAGCTGGAGATACGAGCAGTACTTC,CASSWRYEQYF
TRBJ2-3,TRBV5-1,-,TRBD2,TGCGCCAGCAGCTTGTATAGCGGGGAGACAAGCACAGATACGCAGTATTTT,CASSLYSGETSTDTQYF
TRBJ2-7,TRBV30,-,-,TGTGCCTGGACCACAGACAGAGGCGAGCAGTACTTC,CAWTTDRGEQYF
TRBJ1-2,TRBV3-1/TRBV3-2,-,TRBD1,TGTGCCAGCAGCCAAGGGACAGGGGGTTCGGGCGGCTACACCTTC,CASSQGTGGSGGYTF
TRBJ1-4,TRBV12-3/TRBV12-4,once,-,TGTGCCAGCAGTTCCAGGGCCGGTGAAAAACTGTTTTTT,CASSSRAGEKLFF
TRBJ2-3,TRBV4-1,-,TRBD2,TGCGCCAGCAGCCAAGATCTAGGGACTAGCGACACAGATACGCAGTATTTT,CASSQDLGTSDTDTQYF
TRBJ2-2,TRBV9,-,-,TGTGCCAGCAGCCGCGGGGCAGTGAACACCGGGGAGCTGTTTTTT,CASSRGAVNTGELFF
TRBJ1-6,TRBV19,-,-,TGTGCCAGTAGTATAGCGCAGGGTTTTAATTCACCCCTCCACTTT,CASSIAQGFNSPLHF
TRBJ1-4,TRBV19,-,TRBD1,TGTGCCAGTAGTATCAACAGGGGGCTGTCTGAAAAACTGTTTTTT,CASSINRGLSEKLFF
TRBJ1-4,TRBV19,once,-,TGTGCCAGTAGTGGGTCCGGGACACGATCAACTAATGAAAAACTGTTTTTT,CASSGSGTRSTNEKLFF
TRBJ2-4,TRBV7-2,-,TRBD2,TGTGCCAGCAGCTCGGGACTAGCGGGGAGGCTAGCCAAAAACATTCAGTACTTC,CASSSGLAGRLAKNIQYF
TRBJ2-7,TRBV12-3/TRBV12-4,-,TRBD1,TGTGCCAGCAGGGGACAGCTCCTCTACGAGCAGTACTTC,CASRGQLLYEQYF
TRBJ2-5,TRBV5-5,-,-,TGTGCCAGCAGCTTCACGACAGGAGAGACCCAGTACTTC,CASSFTTGETQYF
TRBJ2-5,TRBV4-2,-,TRBD2,TGTGCCAGCAGCGCCCAGCGGGGGGGCGGGGAGACCCAGTACTTC,CASSAQRGGGETQYF
TRBJ2-5,TRBV7-2,once,-,TGTGCCAGCAGCTTAGCCAGGTCCCTCCTACAAGAGACCCAGTACTTC,CASSLARSLLQETQYF
TRBJ2-4,TRBV24-1,-,-,TGTGCCACCAGTTCCCCTGAGGGAGGGGGAAACATTCAGTACTTC,CATSSPEGGGNIQYF
TRBJ2-4,TRBV6-6,once,-,TGTGCCAGCAGTTACGCAGGGGCGAGAGACATTCAGTACTTC,CASSYAGARDIQYF